The 16 T cell receptor beta chains given below trace back to one sample, sequenced in a study of molecular identifiers for immune sequencing clone quantification. TCRdb independently ran MiXCR on the PCR reads; one entry per CDR3 protein. The sample has around 65,000 distinct CDR3 sequences, roughly 20% seen once; the top ten hold about 1.4%. The sample taken for sequencing was naive CD8+ T cells from blood, with Jurkat cell RNA spiked in. Subset: FACS-sorted CD8+CD4-CCR7+CD45RA+ naive T cells. These receptors originate from a human donor in good health. Some libraries in this study had Jurkat cell RNA spiked in.

This clonotype was detected many times. This sequence joins TRBV29-1 and TRBJ2-7; D is unresolved. This CDR3 region has 12 residues. The V and J ends lost 0 bases and 4 bases respectively, with 7 bases between them. The germline V gene encodes CDR1 SQVTM and CDR2 ANQGSEA. CDR3 in amino acids: CSVEDPGYEQYF. CDR3 nucleotides: TGCAGCGTTGAAGATCCGGGTTACGAGCAGTACTTC.

This chain links TRBV27 with TRBJ1-2; TRBD1 is a possible D gene (6 bases). The CDR3 sequence is 14 residues long. V was cut by 2 bases and J by 3 bases, with 10 bases left in between. CDR1 and CDR2 (germline): MNHEY, SMNVEV (reference sequence). The chain's CDR3 is CASSLGRTDYGYTF. The DNA for the CDR3 is TGTGCCAGCAGTTTAGGTCGGACAGACTATGGCTACACCTTC.

This chain uses TRBV10-3 with TRBJ2-2; 8 bases are a match to TRBD2. Trimming removed 2 bases from V and 3 bases from J; junction bases left unmatched: 11. This CDR3 is built from 18 residues. The germline V gene has CDR1 ENHRY and CDR2 SYGVKD. This CDR3 is CAISELVSGIGDTGELFF. The DNA of the CDR3 is TGTGCCATCAGTGAGCTTGTTAGCGGGATAGGGGACACCGGGGAGCTGTTTTTT.

Many counts were recorded for this clonotype. The rearrangement uses TRBV27 and TRBJ1-2, with D hard to call. Germline V gene data show CDR1 as MNHEY and CDR2 as SMNVEV (reference sequence). There are 14 residues in the CDR3. The V and J ends lost 6 bases and 10 bases respectively, with 21 bases between them. CDR3 amino acids: CASSPWEGMKNYTF. The CDR3 nucleotides read TGTGCCAGCAGCCCCTGGGAGGGTATGAAGAACTACACCTTC.

This clonotype was recorded many times. The chain recombines TRBV7-9 with TRBJ2-1, with D unresolved. The CDR3 totals 20 residues. Trimming shortened V by 4 bases and J by 1 base, and 26 bases separated the two germline ends. From germline, CDR1 is SEHNR and CDR2 FQNEAQ (reference sequence). CDR3 DNA: TGTGCCAGCAGCTCCCTCCGAATTCAGGCAGGCGACAAATCCTACAATGAGCAGTTCTTC. This sequence encodes CASSSLRIQAGDKSYNEQFF. Full variable domain (outside the CDR3, taken from reference TRBV7-9 and TRBJ2-1): DTGVSQNPRHKITKRGQNVTFRCDPISEHNRLYWYRQTLGQGPEFLTYFQNEAQLEKSRLLSDRFSAERPKGSFSTLEIQRTEQGDSAMYLCASSSLRIQAGDKSYNEQFFGPGTRLTVL.

This clonotype was seen many times. V usage is TRBV4-1 and J usage is TRBJ2-3, with 7 bases lining up with TRBD2. CDR1 is MGHRA and CDR2 is YSYEKL in the germline V gene. The CDR3 length is 17 residues. V lost 0 bases, J lost 6 bases, and 12 bases stayed unmatched. The CDR3 DNA follows: TGCGCCAGCAGCCAAGAGGCCTCTACTAGCGTCCTGGATACGCAGTATTTT. This gives the protein CASSQEASTSVLDTQYF.

This chain uses TRBV12-3 or TRBV12-4 with TRBJ1-1; D possibly corresponds to TRBD1 (6 bases). The CDR3 totals 18 residues. The V end was cut by 3 bases, the J end by 1 base, with 21 bases between. CDR3 sequence: CASSFSPLRGAGNTEAFF. CDR3 in DNA: TGTGCCAGCAGTTTTTCTCCTCTCCGGGGGGCGGGGAACACTGAAGCTTTCTTT.

In regard to this clonotype: A single base separates this from a much larger clone, so it may be a read error. This sequence joins TRBV29-1 and TRBJ1-3; D remains ambiguous. The CDR3 has 14 amino acids. Germline V gene lookup returns CDR1 SQVTM and CDR2 ANQGSEA. With 6 bases removed from V and 2 bases from J, the gap between germline ends came to 14 bases. CDR3 protein: CSVDPIAAGNTIYF. DNA of the CDR3: TGCAGCGTAGACCCCATAGCTGCTGGAAACACCATATATTTT.

This clonotype was seen many times. The chain carries TRBV11-2 and TRBJ2-5; weak D call: TRBD1 (6 bases). Germline assignment: CDR1 SGHAT and CDR2 FQNNGV. The CDR3 spans 15 residues. The V gene lost 5 bases and the J gene lost 0 bases, with 13 bases spanning the gap. The CDR3 reads CASSEGVTYQETQYF. The CDR3 DNA reads as TGTGCCAGCAGCGAGGGGGTAACTTACCAAGAGACCCAGTACTTC.

This clonotype showed up many times. The V and J genes are TRBV5-1 and TRBJ2-5; 7 positions match TRBD1. The J segment lost 5 bases and the V segment lost 4 bases, leaving 20 bases of the junction unmatched. CDR3 length: 18 residues. Germline V CDR1 and CDR2: SGHRS, YFSETQ. The CDR3 region is CASSPATVQGMFRETQYF. The CDR3 nucleotides read TGCGCCAGCAGCCCGGCCACCGTACAGGGGATGTTTCGGGAGACCCAGTACTTC. The whole variable domain, remainder taken from reference TRBV5-1 and TRBJ2-5, is KAGVTQTPRYLIKTRGQQVTLSCSPISGHRSVSWYQQTPGQGLQFLFEYFSETQRNKGNFPGRFSGRQFSNSRSEMNVSTLELGDSALYLCASSPATVQGMFRETQYFGPGTRLLVL.

The sample holds many counts of this clonotype. The chain has TRBV7-9 and TRBJ2-2, with D possibly being TRBD1 or TRBD2 (5 bases each). The CDR3 length is 16 residues. The germline V and J ends were trimmed by 5 bases and 0 bases, with 13 bases remaining between them. Germline loops: CDR1 SEHNR, CDR2 FQNEAQ (reference sequence). CDR3 residues: CASSKPGPANTGELFF. CDR3 bases: TGTGCCAGCAGCAAACCGGGACCAGCGAACACCGGGGAGCTGTTTTTT.

There are a few counts of this clonotype. The DNA of the CDR3 is TGTGCCAGCAGCTGGGGAGTTGGGACAGCTATCTACGAGCAGTACTTC. Translated: CASSWGVGTAIYEQYF. The chain is built from TRBV5-6 and TRBJ2-7, with 7 positions matching TRBD1. The junction had 12 bases not matched to a gene; V was cut back by 3 bases and J by 3 bases. Germline CDR1 is SGHDT and CDR2 is YYEEEE. The CDR3 runs 16 residues.

The chain couples TRBV19 to TRBJ2-7; 8 positions match TRBD2. Per germline, CDR1 LNHDA and CDR2 SQIVND (reference sequence). The V gene end was trimmed by 5 bases and the J gene end by 2 bases; junction bases not matched to a gene: 14. This CDR3 comprises 17 residues. The CDR3 sequence is CASSRLTSATIPYEQYF. The CDR3 nucleotides are TGTGCCAGTAGTCGTCTGACTAGCGCTACCATACCCTACGAGCAGTACTTC.

This clonotype has a handful of counts. The rearrangement uses TRBV2 and TRBJ2-2; the D is unclear. Germline V gives CDR1 SNHLY, CDR2 FYNNEI. V was pared by 4 bases and J by 3 bases, with 12 bases between. CDR3 length: 15 amino acids. The CDR3 sequence is CASSVIGDYTGELFF. CDR3 coding DNA: TGTGCCAGCAGTGTCATCGGCGATTACACCGGGGAGCTGTTTTTT. Full variable domain (outside the CDR3, taken from reference TRBV2 and TRBJ2-2): EPEVTQTPSHQVTQMGQEVILRCVPISNHLYFYWYRQILGQKVEFLVSFYNNEISEKSEIFDDQFSVERPDGSNFTLKIRSTKLEDSAMYFCASSVIGDYTGELFFGEGSRLTVL.

In its sample, this clonotype was seen many times. This chain connects TRBV20-1 to TRBJ1-2; 8 bases map to TRBD1. The CDR3 is 15 residues long. Germline assignment: CDR1 DFQATT and CDR2 SNEGSKA (reference sequence). J gave up 5 bases and V 4 bases, and 12 bases lay outside the gene matches. Here the CDR3 reads CSATAPGQGDYGYTF. The DNA for the CDR3 is TGCAGTGCTACTGCCCCTGGACAGGGCGATTATGGCTACACCTTC.

With regard to this clonotype: Just one base apart from a much larger clone, this may be a read error. The gene calls are TRBV6-2 or TRBV6-3 and TRBJ1-5; D is ambiguous. The CDR3 has 13 residues. Germline CDR1 is MNHEY and CDR2 is SVGEGT. Trimming took off 8 bases at V and 4 bases at J, with 12 bases between the two ends. CDR3 loop: CASSDDQNQPQHF. The CDR3 region has the DNA TGTGCCAGCTCCGATGACCAAAATCAGCCCCAGCATTTT.